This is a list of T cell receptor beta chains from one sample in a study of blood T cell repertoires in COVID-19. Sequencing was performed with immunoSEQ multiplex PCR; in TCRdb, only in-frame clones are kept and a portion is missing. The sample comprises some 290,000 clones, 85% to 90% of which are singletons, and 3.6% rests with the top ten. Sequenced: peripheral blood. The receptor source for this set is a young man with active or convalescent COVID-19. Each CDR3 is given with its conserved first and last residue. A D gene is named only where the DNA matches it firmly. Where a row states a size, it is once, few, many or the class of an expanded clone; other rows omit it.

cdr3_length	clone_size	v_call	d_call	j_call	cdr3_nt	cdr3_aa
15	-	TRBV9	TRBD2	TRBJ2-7	TGTGCCAGCAGCACTAGCGGGAGGGACTCCTACGAGCAGTACTTC	CASSTSGRDSYEQYF
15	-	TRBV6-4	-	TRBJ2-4	TGTGCCAGCAGTGTGACAGTTATAGCCAAAAACATTCAGTACTTC	CASSVTVIAKNIQYF
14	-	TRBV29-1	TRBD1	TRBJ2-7	TGCAGCGTTGAAGGGACAGGACAAGACTACGAGCAGTACTTC	CSVEGTGQDYEQYF
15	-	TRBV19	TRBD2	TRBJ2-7	TGTGCCAGTAGTACCACTAGCGGGAGCTCCTACGAGCAGTACTTC	CASSTTSGSSYEQYF
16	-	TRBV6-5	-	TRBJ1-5	TGTGCCAGCAGTTACTCGAGCCCTCCTAGCAATCAGCCCCAGCATTTT	CASSYSSPPSNQPQHF
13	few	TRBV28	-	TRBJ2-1	TGTGCCAGCACGTACAGGGTTTTGAATGAGCAGTTCTTC	CASTYRVLNEQFF
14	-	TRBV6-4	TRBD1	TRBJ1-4	TGTGCCAGCATTACAGGGGGTTGGAATGAAAAACTGTTTTTT	CASITGGWNEKLFF
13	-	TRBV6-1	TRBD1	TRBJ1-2	TGTGCCAGCAGTGAAAGCCCCCAGGGGGCACATACCTTC	CASSESPQGAHTF
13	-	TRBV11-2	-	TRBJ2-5	TGTGCCAGCAGCTTAGATCTTCGGGAGACCCAGTACTTC	CASSLDLRETQYF
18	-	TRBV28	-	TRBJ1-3	TGTGCCAGCATACAAGGCGCCACGGGGGGCTTGAGTGGAAACACCATATATTTT	CASIQGATGGLSGNTIYF
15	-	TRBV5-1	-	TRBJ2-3	TGCGCCAGCAGCTTGGGCGGGTACGTGGCAGATACGCAGTATTTT	CASSLGGYVADTQYF
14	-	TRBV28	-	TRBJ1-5	TGTGCCAGCAGTTTACGGACAGCTCATCAGCCCCAGCATTTT	CASSLRTAHQPQHF
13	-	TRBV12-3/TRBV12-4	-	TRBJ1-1	TGTGCCAGCAGCCCGGGGGGTCGCACTGAAGCTTTCTTT	CASSPGGRTEAFF
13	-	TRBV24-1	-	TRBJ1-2	TGTGCCACCAGGGGCGCCGAGGGATATGGCTACACCTTC	CATRGAEGYGYTF
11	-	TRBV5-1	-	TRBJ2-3	TGCGCCAGCAGTTACACAGATACGCAGTATTTT	CASSYTDTQYF
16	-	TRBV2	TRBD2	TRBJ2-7	TGTGCCAGCGGGCCCCGGGTTAGCGGGGGGTCTTACGAGCAGTACTTC	CASGPRVSGGSYEQYF
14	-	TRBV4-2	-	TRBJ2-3	TGTGCCAGCAGCCAAGCGGGAAGCACAGATACGCAGTATTTT	CASSQAGSTDTQYF
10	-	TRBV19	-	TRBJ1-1	TGTGCCAGTATAGGGACAGAAGCTTTCTTT	CASIGTEAFF
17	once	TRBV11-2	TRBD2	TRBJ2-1	TGTGCCAGCAGCTTAGATCTTTTTCTAGCGGGGACACATGAGCAGTTCTTC	CASSLDLFLAGTHEQFF
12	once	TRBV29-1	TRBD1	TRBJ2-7	TGCAGCGGGACTACAGGGGGCGGCGAGCAGTACTTC	CSGTTGGGEQYF
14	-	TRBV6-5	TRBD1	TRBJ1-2	TGTGCCAGCAGTTACTCTGGAAGGGGGCTTGGCTACACCTTC	CASSYSGRGLGYTF
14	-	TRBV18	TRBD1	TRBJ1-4	TGTGCCAGCAACCCACAGGGGCCTAATGAAAAACTGTTTTTT	CASNPQGPNEKLFF
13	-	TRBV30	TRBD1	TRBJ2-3	TGTGCCTGGGCGGGACAGGGGACAGATACGCAGTATTTT	CAWAGQGTDTQYF